The 13 T cell receptor beta chains below all came from one sample that was sequenced in a study of long-term antiretroviral therapy in people with HIV. Sequencing relied on immunoSEQ assay v3.0, run at survey level. This table comes from immunoSEQ multiplex PCR, and its TCRdb copy is limited to in-frame clones, with some not included. The sample contains around 16,000 clones, roughly 80% of which appear only once. The material sequenced was unsorted PBMCs, taken less than 1.3 years before starting antiretroviral therapy. The receptors were sampled from a man between 25 and 39 years old with HIV.

This sequence joins TRBV5-1 and TRBJ2-5; 9 bases align to TRBD2. The CDR3 sequence is 18 residues long. J gave up 5 bases and V 0 bases, and 14 bases lay outside the gene matches. Per germline, CDR1 SGHRS and CDR2 YFSETQ. CDR3 nucleotides: TGCGCCAGCAGCTTGGGCACAGCGGGAGGCCTGAGGAGGGAGACCCAGTACTTC. Translation: CASSLGTAGGLRRETQYF.

V gene TRBV5-4 combines with J gene TRBJ2-1; 11 nucleotides agree with TRBD2. V lost 3 bases, J lost 8 bases, and 13 bases stayed unmatched. Germline values: CDR1 SGHNT, CDR2 YYREEE (reference sequence). CDR3 length equals 17 residues. In DNA, the CDR3 is TGTGCCAGCAGCTGGGGGACCCATAGCGGGGGGGTCGATGAGCAGTTCTTC. Residues: CASSWGTHSGGVDEQFF.

This chain links TRBV6-6 with TRBJ2-7, with TRBD1 matching over 8 bases. The CDR3 runs to 13 residues. Germline values: CDR1 MNHNY, CDR2 SVGAGI (reference sequence). V lost 5 bases, J lost 6 bases, and 6 bases stayed unmatched. CDR3 protein: CASSPDRESEQYF. The CDR3 DNA reads as TGTGCCAGCAGTCCGGACAGGGAGTCCGAGCAGTACTTC.

Only a few counts were recorded for this clone. This chain connects TRBV7-6 to TRBJ2-7; D is perhaps TRBD2 (6 bases). V dropped 5 bases and J dropped 7 bases, with 9 bases sitting between them. The CDR3 is made up of 11 amino acids. The germline gives CDR1 SGHVS, CDR2 FNYEAQ. CDR3 loop: CASSDGREQYF. CDR3 DNA sequence: TGTGCCAGCAGCGATGGGAGGGAGCAGTACTTC.

The J gene is TRBJ2-2, the V gene TRBV4-3; a possible D gene is TRBD2 (6 bases). CDR1 is LGHNA, CDR2 YSLEER, per germline. This CDR3 spans 17 amino acids. V was cut by 1 base and J by 2 bases, with 14 bases left in between. CDR3 DNA: TGCGCCAGCAGCCAAGCTATGGGACTCTTAAACACCGGGGAGCTGTTTTTT. The encoded protein is CASSQAMGLLNTGELFF.

The chain's CDR3 is CASSSGEYSGNTIYF. The CDR3 DNA is TGTGCCAGCAGTTCGGGGGAATACTCTGGAAACACCATATATTTT. The chain is built from TRBV6-5 and TRBJ1-3, with D tentatively TRBD1 (5 bases). The CDR3 has 15 amino acids. CDR1 and CDR2 (germline): MNHEY, SVGAGI. V lost 4 bases and J 0 bases, leaving 10 bases between the germline ends.

The genes are TRBV5-4 and TRBJ1-1; TRBD1 might be the D (6 bases). Trimming shortened V by 5 bases and J by 0 bases, and 11 bases separated the two germline ends. Germline-derived CDR1 and CDR2 are SGHNT and YYREEE (reference sequence). The CDR3 consists of 14 residues. The CDR3 bases are TGTGCCAGCAGGGGACAACCCATGAACACTGAAGCTTTCTTT. Translating gives CASRGQPMNTEAFF.

The chain couples TRBV13 to TRBJ2-7; the match to TRBD2 covers 10 bases. The germline V gene encodes CDR1 PRHDT and CDR2 FYEKMQ (reference sequence). This CDR3 region has 15 residues. V gave up 0 bases and J gave up 6 bases; unmatched junction bases: 5. The CDR3 spells CASSLGVSGGREQYF. CDR3 in DNA: TGTGCCAGCAGCTTAGGGGTTAGCGGGGGGCGCGAGCAGTACTTC.

This clone appeared once. V usage is TRBV30 and J usage is TRBJ1-1; D perhaps matches TRBD1 (5 bases). Trimming cost V 5 bases and J 1 base, with 11 bases left between them. The CDR3 runs to 13 residues. The germline CDR1 and CDR2 sequences are GTSNPN and SVGIG (reference sequence). The CDR3 is CAWERQTNTEAFF. The CDR3, as DNA: TGTGCCTGGGAAAGACAGACGAACACTGAAGCTTTCTTT.

The chain has TRBV4-1 and TRBJ1-1; 9 bases map to TRBD1. V shed 6 bases, J shed 5 bases, and the junction held 4 bases outside the gene matches. CDR3 length: 13 residues. The V gene's germline CDR1 is MGHRA and CDR2 YSYEKL. CDR3 coding DNA: TGCGCCAGCAGAGTACAGGGGGCAACTGAAGCTTTCTTT. It is translated as CASRVQGATEAFF.

The rearrangement links TRBV11-2 to TRBJ1-1, with a possible D match to TRBD1 (6 bases). In germline, CDR1 is SGHAT, CDR2 FQNNGV. The CDR3 consists of 13 residues. Trimming pared 5 bases from V and 10 bases from J, leaving 17 bases between. Here the CDR3 DNA reads TGTGCCAGCAGCGCCAAGGGGGGCAGCTCAGCTTTCTTT. It encodes CASSAKGGSSAFF.

The chain is built from TRBV2 and TRBJ1-1; tentative D call: TRBD1 (5 bases). V dropped 6 bases and J dropped 0 bases, with 20 bases sitting between them. Germline-derived CDR1 and CDR2 are SNHLY and FYNNEI. The CDR3 spans 17 residues. CDR3 sequence reads: CASSKESGTSMNTEAFF. In DNA form, the CDR3 reads TGTGCCAGCAGCAAGGAGTCCGGGACCTCGATGAACACTGAAGCTTTCTTT.

The chain has TRBV25-1 and TRBJ2-7; D might be TRBD2 (10 bases). This CDR3 has 18 residues. Germline lookup yields CDR1 MGHDK and CDR2 SYGVNS. Between the trimmed V and J ends, which lost 3 bases and 3 bases, there was a span of 24 bases. The CDR3 bases are TGTGCCAGCAGTGAGGGGACAGGGCGGACTAGCGGCTACTACGAGCAGTACTTC. Translated, it gives CASSEGTGRTSGYYEQYF.